Each of the 22 T cell receptor beta chains below was sequenced from the same sample in a study of blood T cell repertoires in COVID-19. Sequencing was performed with immunoSEQ multiplex PCR; in TCRdb, only in-frame clones are kept and a portion is missing. The sample includes about 340,000 clones, around 82% of them seen just once. Sequencing input: peripheral blood. These TCRs come from a man aged 25-40 years with active or convalescent COVID-19.

The chain carries TRBV19 and TRBJ1-5; 9 bases align to TRBD1. Germline CDR1 and CDR2: LNHDA and SQIVND (reference sequence). The V and J ends lost 6 bases and 6 bases, in that order; junction bases with no gene match: 6. This CDR3 is 14 amino acids long. CDR3 sequence reads: CASRWTGEGQPQHF. The CDR3 DNA reads as TGTGCCAGTAGATGGACAGGGGAAGGTCAGCCCCAGCATTTT.

This clone occurred once. The genes are TRBV9 and TRBJ2-2; D is ambiguous. In germline, CDR1 is SGDLS, CDR2 YYNGEE. The CDR3 has 12 amino acids. The V end lost 4 bases, the J end lost 8 bases, and 9 bases lay between the germline ends. The CDR3: CASSPRRGELFF. For the CDR3, the DNA is TGTGCCAGCAGCCCCCGGCGGGGGGAGCTGTTTTTT.

The genes are TRBV7-2 and TRBJ2-1; maybe TRBD2 (6 bases). The CDR3 totals 14 residues. V gave up 1 base and J gave up 8 bases, with 12 bases separating them. Germline V CDR1 and CDR2: SGHTA, FQGNSA. The CDR3 region is CASSLESPGDEQFF. CDR3 sequence (DNA): TGTGCCAGCAGCTTAGAATCCCCGGGGGATGAGCAGTTCTTC.

The chain uses TRBV4-3 and TRBJ2-1; 8 bases map to TRBD2. The junction had 10 bases not matched to a gene; V was cut back by 5 bases and J by 4 bases. The CDR3 has 16 amino acids. The germline V gene encodes CDR1 LGHNA and CDR2 YSLEER. The CDR3 bases are TGCGCCAGCAGCACCCAGCCTAGCGGGTTTTACAATGAGCAGTTCTTC. Protein sequence: CASSTQPSGFYNEQFF.

The genes are TRBV5-3 and TRBJ2-2, with D possibly TRBD2 on 6 matching bases. TRBV5-3 is flagged as an ORF with uncertain function. The ends were cut back, 1 base at V and 2 bases at J, with 12 bases in the middle. This CDR3 contains 16 residues. The CDR3 nucleotides read TGTGCCAGAAGCTTGCATCGGGGGAGCAACACCGGGGAGCTGTTTTTT. Protein product: CARSLHRGSNTGELFF.

The rearrangement links TRBV7-3 to TRBJ2-2; D may be TRBD1 (5 bases). Trimming removed 3 bases at V and 5 bases at J, with 10 bases between. CDR3 length: 14 residues. Germline CDR1 is SGHTA and CDR2 is FQGTGA. The CDR3 region is CASSFLGHTGELFF. CDR3 coding DNA: TGTGCCAGCAGCTTCCTCGGACATACCGGGGAGCTGTTTTTT. Full variable domain (rest looked up from reference TRBV7-3 and TRBJ2-2): GAGVSQTPSNKVTEKGKYVELRCDPISGHTALYWYRQSLGQGPEFLIYFQGTGAADDSGLPNDRFFAVRPEGSVSTLKIQRTERGDSAVYLCASSFLGHTGELFFGEGSRLTVL.

About this clone itself: Other DNA sequences of this sample code for an identical CDR3. The chain links TRBV3-1 (or the pseudogene TRBV3-2) to TRBJ1-5; D is undetermined. CDR1 is LGHDT and CDR2 is YNNKEL in the germline V gene (reference sequence). The V and J ends lost 1 base and 2 bases respectively, with 3 bases between them. CDR3 length: 13 amino acids. This CDR3 reads CASSQGGNQPQHF. In DNA, the CDR3 is TGTGCCAGCAGCCAAGGAGGCAATCAGCCCCAGCATTTT.

This sequence joins TRBV18 and TRBJ2-7; D is possibly TRBD1 (7 bases). The ends were cut back, 4 bases at V and 3 bases at J, with 10 bases in the middle. Germline CDR1 and CDR2: KGHSH and LQKENI. CDR3 length equals 13 residues. CDR3 coding DNA: TGTGCCAGCTCACTGCGGGACAGCTACGAGCAGTACTTC. Amino acids: CASSLRDSYEQYF.

V is TRBV28 and J is TRBJ1-5; no reliable D call. Germline CDR1 is MDHEN and CDR2 is SYDVKM. The CDR3 totals 11 residues. V dropped 6 bases and J dropped 5 bases, with 5 bases sitting between them. In DNA, the CDR3 is TGTGCCAGCAGGGCAGATCAGCCCCAGCATTTT. It specifies CASRADQPQHF.

The chain couples TRBV30 to TRBJ1-1; TRBD1 might be the D (5 bases). Trimming removed 0 bases at V and 5 bases at J, with 16 bases between. CDR3 size: 15 residues. Germline V gene lookup returns CDR1 GTSNPN and CDR2 SVGIG (reference sequence). CDR3 in DNA: TGTGCCTGGAGTGTGGTAGTAACAGGAGGGACTGAAGCTTTCTTT. It encodes CAWSVVVTGGTEAFF.

This chain links TRBV5-1 with TRBJ2-7; a weak D match, TRBD2 (5 bases). V dropped 0 bases and J dropped 5 bases, with 9 bases sitting between them. The length of the CDR3 is 13 residues. The germline gives CDR1 SGHRS, CDR2 YFSETQ. CDR3 in amino acids: CASSLAGSHEQYF. The CDR3 DNA reads TGCGCCAGCAGCTTGGCGGGGTCCCACGAGCAGTACTTC.

The chain uses TRBV28 and TRBJ1-6, with a tentative D call TRBD1 (6 bases). V was cut by 11 bases and J by 8 bases, with 16 bases left in between. The CDR3 runs 13 residues. The germline gives CDR1 MDHEN, CDR2 SYDVKM. CDR3 in DNA: TGTGCCTGCGCCGACAGGCCTTATTCACCCCTCCACTTT. Its translation: CACADRPYSPLHF.

The genes are TRBV28 and TRBJ1-3; no firm D call. The CDR3 is 17 amino acids. The ends were cut back, 5 bases at V and 2 bases at J, with 19 bases in the middle. Germline CDR1 and CDR2: MDHEN and SYDVKM. This chain's CDR3 is CASSIPPRVETGNTIYF. In DNA, the CDR3 is TGTGCCAGCAGTATTCCCCCCCGAGTGGAGACTGGAAACACCATATATTTT.

This clone was seen more than once but under ten times. V gene TRBV7-9 combines with J gene TRBJ2-7; weak D call: TRBD1 (6 bases). CDR3 size: 16 residues. V lost 5 bases, J lost 0 bases, and 17 bases lay in between. CDR1 and CDR2 from the germline V gene are SEHNR and FQNEAQ (reference sequence). CDR3 DNA: TGTGCCAGCAGCCTATATCCCCGAGGGGGCTCCTACGAGCAGTACTTC. This encodes CASSLYPRGGSYEQYF.

The chain has TRBV14 and TRBJ2-5; 9 bases align to TRBD1. This CDR3 has 15 residues. With 4 bases clipped from V and 3 bases from J, the junction kept 6 bases outside the gene matches. CDR1 is SGHDN and CDR2 is FVKESK in the germline V gene. The CDR3 here is CASSPDGQGKETQYF. CDR3 coding DNA: TGTGCCAGCAGCCCCGATGGACAGGGGAAAGAGACCCAGTACTTC. Drawing the rest from reference TRBV14 and TRBJ2-5, the complete variable domain is EAGVTQFPSHSVIEKGQTVTLRCDPISGHDNLYWYRRVMGKEIKFLLHFVKESKQDESGMPNNRFLAERTGGTYSTLKVQPAELEDSGVYFCASSPDGQGKETQYFGPGTRLLVL.

The chain has TRBV29-1 and TRBJ2-1; 7 nucleotides line up with TRBD2. V shed 4 bases and J 0 bases; nucleotides not matched to a gene: 3. The CDR3 consists of 14 residues. The germline gives CDR1 SQVTM, CDR2 ANQGSEA. In DNA form, the CDR3 reads TGCAGCGTTGTGCGCGGGAGCTCCTACAATGAGCAGTTCTTC. Protein sequence: CSVVRGSSYNEQFF.

J is TRBJ1-4 and V is TRBV9; D gene uncertain. V gave up 2 bases and J gave up 0 bases, with 5 bases separating them. Germline CDR1 is SGDLS and CDR2 is YYNGEE. The CDR3 is 14 amino acids. This CDR3 is CASSVTATNEKLFF. The DNA for the CDR3 is TGTGCCAGCAGCGTTACAGCAACTAATGAAAAACTGTTTTTT.

The genes are TRBV7-9 and TRBJ2-7; TRBD1 agrees at 7 bases. The V gene end was trimmed by 4 bases and the J gene end by 1 base; junction bases not matched to a gene: 4. CDR3 length equals 14 residues. The V gene's germline CDR1 is SEHNR and CDR2 FQNEAQ (reference sequence). As DNA, the CDR3 is TGTGCCAGCAGCTCCGGACAGGATTCCTACGAGCAGTACTTC. As protein: CASSSGQDSYEQYF.

The rearrangement links TRBV6-2 or TRBV6-3 to TRBJ2-3; 8 nucleotides agree with TRBD2. V gave up 6 bases and J gave up 4 bases; unmatched junction bases: 9. The CDR3 extends over 15 amino acids. The germline V gene has CDR1 MNHEY and CDR2 SVGEGT. The CDR3 is CASSRSGTGADTQYF. Written as DNA, the CDR3 is TGTGCCAGCAGCCGTAGCGGGACGGGCGCAGATACGCAGTATTTT.

V gene TRBV27 combines with J gene TRBJ2-7; D uncertain. Looked up from germline, CDR1 is MNHEY and CDR2 is SMNVEV (reference sequence). The CDR3 sequence is 13 residues long. Trimming left V 0 bases short and J 3 bases short, with 6 bases between. CDR3 DNA: TGTGCCAGCAGTTTATCACAGAACTACGAGCAGTACTTC. Protein: CASSLSQNYEQYF.

CDR3 loop: CASSRAASGGAVSGELFF. In DNA, the CDR3 is TGTGCCAGCAGCCGGGCGGCTAGCGGGGGGGCGGTATCCGGGGAGCTGTTTTTT. V gene TRBV9 combines with J gene TRBJ2-2; 12 bases line up with TRBD2. CDR3 length equals 18 residues. Germline CDR1 reads SGDLS; CDR2 reads YYNGEE. V dropped 4 bases and J dropped 6; count of bases not matched to a gene: 13.

The chain links TRBV7-3 to TRBJ2-1; D possibly corresponds to TRBD2 (6 bases). Trimming cost V 3 bases and J 2 bases, with 14 bases left between them. This CDR3 has 16 residues. Germline lookup yields CDR1 SGHTA and CDR2 FQGTGA. CDR3 DNA: TGTGCCAGCAGCTTCATCGGGCTAGCGCCCTACAATGAGCAGTTCTTC. As protein: CASSFIGLAPYNEQFF.